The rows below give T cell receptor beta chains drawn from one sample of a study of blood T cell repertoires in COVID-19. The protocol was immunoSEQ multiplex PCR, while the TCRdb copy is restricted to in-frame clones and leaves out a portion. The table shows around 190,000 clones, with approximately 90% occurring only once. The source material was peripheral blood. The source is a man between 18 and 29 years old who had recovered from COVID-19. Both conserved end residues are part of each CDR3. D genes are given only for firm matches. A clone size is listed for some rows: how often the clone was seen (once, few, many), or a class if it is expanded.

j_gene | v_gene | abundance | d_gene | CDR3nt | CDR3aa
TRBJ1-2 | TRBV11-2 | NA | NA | TGTGCCAGCAGTCCTGAGGGGCAGGGGTTCGATGGCTACACCTTC | CASSPEGQGFDGYTF
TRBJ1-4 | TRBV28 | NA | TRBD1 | TGTGCCAGCACCAAATCGAAGGGACAGGGACTGTTTTTT | CASTKSKGQGLFF
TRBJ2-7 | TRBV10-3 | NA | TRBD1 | TGTGCCATCATGGGACAGGGCTACGAGCAGTACTTC | CAIMGQGYEQYF
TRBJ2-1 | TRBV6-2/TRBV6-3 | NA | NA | TGTGCCAGCAGTTATTGTGGGGGCCCGTGCATTCGGTTCTTC | CASSYCGGPCIRFF
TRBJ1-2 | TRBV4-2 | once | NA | TGTGCCAGCAGCCAAGGGGCAGGAGGGAGGATTGGCTACACCTTC | CASSQGAGGRIGYTF
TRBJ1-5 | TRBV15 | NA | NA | TGTGCCACCAGCCCGCGGACTGAGCGTTATCAGCCCCAGCATTTT | CATSPRTERYQPQHF
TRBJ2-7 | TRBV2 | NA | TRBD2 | TGTGCCAGCAGACCCGGACTAGCGGGAGGCGAGCAGTACTTC | CASRPGLAGGEQYF
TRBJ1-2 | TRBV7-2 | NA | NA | TGTGCCAGCAGGGAGGGCGGTAACTATGGCTACACCTTC | CASREGGNYGYTF
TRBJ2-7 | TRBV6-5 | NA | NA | TGTGCCAGCAGTTCTGGCGGGGTGGAGCGGGAGCAGTACTTC | CASSSGGVEREQYF
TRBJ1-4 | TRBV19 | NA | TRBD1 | TGTGCCAGTAGTCGGACAGGGACAGGTTCAACTAATGAAAAACTGTTTTTT | CASSRTGTGSTNEKLFF
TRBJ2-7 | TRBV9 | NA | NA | TGTGCCAGCAGCGGATCTTCGGGCGAGCAGTACTTC | CASSGSSGEQYF
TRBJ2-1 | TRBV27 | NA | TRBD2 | TGTGCCAGCAGTCTAGCGGCCTACAATGAGCAGTTCTTC | CASSLAAYNEQFF
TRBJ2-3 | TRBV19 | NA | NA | TGTGCCAGTAGTAGCCGACAGGTTAGCACAGATACGCAGTATTTT | CASSSRQVSTDTQYF
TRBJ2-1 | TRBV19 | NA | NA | TGTGCCAGTAGTCTGGGGGTAGCGGCCACCCAGCGCAATGAGCAGTTCTTC | CASSLGVAATQRNEQFF
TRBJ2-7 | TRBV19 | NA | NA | TGTGCCAGTAGTATAGGCAGTTATCACGAGCAGTACTTC | CASSIGSYHEQYF
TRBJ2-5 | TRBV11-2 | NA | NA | TGTGCCAGCAGCTCGCAGGGGATTCAGACCCAGTACTTC | CASSSQGIQTQYF
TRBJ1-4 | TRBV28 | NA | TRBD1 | TGTGCCAGCAGTTCTGGGTTTGGACAGGCGAATGAAAAACTGTTTTTT | CASSSGFGQANEKLFF
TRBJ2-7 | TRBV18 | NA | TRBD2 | TGTGCCAGCTCACCACCGGATAGCGGGAGGTACGAGCAGTACTTC | CASSPPDSGRYEQYF
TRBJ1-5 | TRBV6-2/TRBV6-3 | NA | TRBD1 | TGTGCCAGCAGTTACCCCAGGGGGCGAAATCAGCCCCAGCATTTT | CASSYPRGRNQPQHF
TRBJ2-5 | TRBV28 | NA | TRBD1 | TGTGCCAGCAGGCAGGCAGGTACAATGGGACAGCAGAAGACCCAGTACTTC | CASRQAGTMGQQKTQYF
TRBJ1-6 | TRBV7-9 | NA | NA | TGTGCCAGCAGTCCGGGGGGGGTCAATTCACCCCTCCACTTT | CASSPGGVNSPLHF
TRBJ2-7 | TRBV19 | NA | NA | TGTGCCAGTAGTATAGCCGGGATCTACGAGCAGTACTTC | CASSIAGIYEQYF
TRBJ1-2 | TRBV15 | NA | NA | TGTGCCACCAGCAGAGATCCGGGGGAAGGCTACACCTTC | CATSRDPGEGYTF
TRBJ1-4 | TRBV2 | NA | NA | TGTGCCAGCAGATCGCAGGGAAAAAGTGGTGAAAAACTGTTTTTT | CASRSQGKSGEKLFF
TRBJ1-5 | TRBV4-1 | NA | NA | TGCGCCAGCAGCCTTAAGGGTAAGGGGGATAGCAATCAGCCCCAGCATTTT | CASSLKGKGDSNQPQHF
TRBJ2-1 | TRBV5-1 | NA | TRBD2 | TGCGCCAGCAGCTTGGGGAGCGGGAGGGCCAATGAGCAGTTCTTC | CASSLGSGRANEQFF
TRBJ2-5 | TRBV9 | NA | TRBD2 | TGTGCCAGCAGCCCCGGGGGGGCAGTTCAAGAGACCCAGTACTTC | CASSPGGAVQETQYF
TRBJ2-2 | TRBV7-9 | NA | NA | TGTGCCCTCAGGCACAGCCACACCGGGGAGCTGTTTTTT | CALRHSHTGELFF
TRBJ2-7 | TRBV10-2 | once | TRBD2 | TGCGCCAGCACTGAGACTAGCGGACCTTACGAGCAGTACTTC | CASTETSGPYEQYF
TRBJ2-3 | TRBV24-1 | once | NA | TGTGCCACCAGTGAGACTAGCACAGATACGCAGTATTTT | CATSETSTDTQYF
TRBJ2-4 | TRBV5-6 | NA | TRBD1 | TGTGCCAGCAGCTTGTGGGACAGGGCCAACATTCAGTACTTC | CASSLWDRANIQYF
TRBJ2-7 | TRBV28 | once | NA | TGTGCCAGCAGCTATCCCGGCCGGGGCGAGCAGTACTTC | CASSYPGRGEQYF
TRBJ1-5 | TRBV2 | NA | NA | TGTGCCAGCAGTGAAGAACTGCTCCCGATGCCCCAGCATTTT | CASSEELLPMPQHF
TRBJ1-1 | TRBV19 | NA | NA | TGTGCCAGTAGTGACTTAATCCGAACTTTCCCGAACACTGAAGCTTTCTTT | CASSDLIRTFPNTEAFF
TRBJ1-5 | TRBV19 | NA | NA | TGTGCCAGTAGTACAACAGGGTCCCATCAGCCCCAGCATTTT | CASSTTGSHQPQHF
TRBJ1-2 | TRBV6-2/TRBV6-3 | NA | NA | TGTGCCAGCAGTTACTCGCCCAGAAACTATGGCTACACCTTC | CASSYSPRNYGYTF
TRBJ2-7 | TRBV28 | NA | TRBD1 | TGTGCCAGCAGTCCGCCGACAGGGATGATCTACGAGCAGTACTTC | CASSPPTGMIYEQYF
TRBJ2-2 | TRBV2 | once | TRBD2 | TGTGCCAGCAGTGATGTGGGGGGGGTCGGGGAGCTGTTTTTT | CASSDVGGVGELFF
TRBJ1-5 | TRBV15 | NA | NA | TGTGCCACCAGCAGAGATGATGAGGGGAGGATGGATCAGCCCCAGCATTTT | CATSRDDEGRMDQPQHF
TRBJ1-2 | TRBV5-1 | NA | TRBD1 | TGCGCCAGCAGCTTCCGACAGGGTCTGGACTATGGCTACACCTTC | CASSFRQGLDYGYTF
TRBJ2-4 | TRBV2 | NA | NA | TGTGCCAGCAGGACGGTTGGAGGCATTCAGTACTTC | CASRTVGGIQYF
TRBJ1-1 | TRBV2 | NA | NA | TGTGCCAGCAGTGAACAGGGCACTGAAGCTTTCTTT | CASSEQGTEAFF
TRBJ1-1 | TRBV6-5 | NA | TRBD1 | TGTGCCAGCAGTCGGACAGGGTCCCACACTGAAGCTTTCTTT | CASSRTGSHTEAFF
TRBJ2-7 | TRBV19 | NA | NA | TGTGCCAGTAGTACTAGGACTACCCGGTCCTACGAGCAGTACTTC | CASSTRTTRSYEQYF
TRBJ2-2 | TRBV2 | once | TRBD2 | TGTGCCAGCGGGCTAGCGGGAGTGATCGGGGAGCTGTTTTTT | CASGLAGVIGELFF
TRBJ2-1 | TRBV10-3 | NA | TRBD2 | TGTGCCATCAGTTTAGCGGGAGGGCCAGGACTCGGTGAGCAGTTCTTC | CAISLAGGPGLGEQFF
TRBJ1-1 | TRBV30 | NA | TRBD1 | TGTGCCTGGAGTTCCTCCGGGACAGGGAACACTGAAGCTTTCTTT | CAWSSSGTGNTEAFF
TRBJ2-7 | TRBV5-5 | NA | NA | TGTGCCAGCAGCTTGTTTTCAGGGGACTACGAGCAGTACTTC | CASSLFSGDYEQYF
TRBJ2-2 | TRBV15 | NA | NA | TGTGCCACCAGCAGAGACGCGGACGGGGAGCTGTTTTTT | CATSRDADGELFF
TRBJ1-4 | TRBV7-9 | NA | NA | TGTGCCAGCAGCTTAGGTAGTAGGGGTCGGACTAATGAAAAACTGTTTTTT | CASSLGSRGRTNEKLFF
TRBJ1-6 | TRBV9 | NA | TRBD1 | TGTGCCAGCAGCGTAGGGGGACAGGGGTATTCACCCCTCCACTTT | CASSVGGQGYSPLHF
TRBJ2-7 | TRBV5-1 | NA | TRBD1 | TGCGCCAGCAGCTCCGGGACAGGTGCCTACGAGCAGTACTTC | CASSSGTGAYEQYF
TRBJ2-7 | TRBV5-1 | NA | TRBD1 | TGCGCCAGCAGCGCCGGGACAGGGCGGCCGTGGGAGCAGTACTTC | CASSAGTGRPWEQYF